The rows below give T cell receptor beta chains drawn from one sample of a study of shared clonotypes between healthy human individuals. Sequencing was performed with immunoSEQ multiplex PCR; in TCRdb, only in-frame clones are kept and a portion is missing. The table shows around 2.5 million clones, with approximately 93% occurring only once. Sample: naive CD4+ T cells from PBMCs. Every receptor here comes from a man between 18 and 35 years old in good health. Some clones in this sample may be carry-over from other donors' samples. Each CDR3 is given with its conserved first and last residue. A D gene is named only where the DNA matches it firmly. The size field is filled for only some rows; it gives once, few, many or a size class.

.	TRBD1	TRBV6-5	TRBJ1-1	TGTGCCAGCCTCGCGGGACAGGGTTTGAAAGCTTTCTTT	CASLAGQGLKAFF
once	.	TRBV15	TRBJ1-5	TGTGCCACCAGCAGGGGGCAGGGAAGGAGTCTAAGATGGCCCCAGCATTTT	CATSRGQGRSLRWPQHF
.	.	TRBV9	TRBJ2-1	TGTGCCAGCAGCGAGGGACCCCTCAATGAGCAGTTCTTC	CASSEGPLNEQFF
.	.	TRBV4-2	TRBJ1-4	TGTGCCAGCAGCCAAGATCCGCCCCCAGCATCTACAACTAATGAAAAACTGTTTTTT	CASSQDPPPASTTNEKLFF
.	.	TRBV7-9	TRBJ1-2	TGTGCCAGAAGCTTGGGGGGTTCAAGTGGCTACACCTTC	CARSLGGSSGYTF
.	.	TRBV6-6	TRBJ1-1	TGTGCCAGCACTTCATACGGATCAGGAGGGGCCACTGAAGCTTTCTTT	CASTSYGSGGATEAFF
.	.	TRBV20-1	TRBJ2-5	TGCAGTGCTCCTGACAGGTCCCATCGGTACTTC	CSAPDRSHRYF
.	.	TRBV6-1	TRBJ2-7	TGTGCCAGCAGTGAACAAGGTCAGGGCTACGAGCAGTACTTC	CASSEQGQGYEQYF
.	.	TRBV5-1	TRBJ1-3	TGCGCCAGCAGCACCGTTGGGTCTGGAAACACCATATATTTT	CASSTVGSGNTIYF
.	TRBD1	TRBV11-3	TRBJ2-1	TGTGCCAGCAGTTTCCGGACAGGGATCGAATCCTACAATGAGCAGTTCTTC	CASSFRTGIESYNEQFF
few	TRBD1	TRBV28	TRBJ1-5	TGTGCCAGCAGTTCCCCGACAGGGTTCCAGCCCCAGCATTTT	CASSSPTGFQPQHF
.	TRBD1	TRBV7-9	TRBJ1-1	TGTGCCAGCAGCGGACAGGGGAGCACTGAAGCTTTCTTT	CASSGQGSTEAFF
.	.	TRBV5-1	TRBJ1-1	TGCGCCAGCAGCTTAGCTTTGGTGAACACTGAAGCTTTCTTT	CASSLALVNTEAFF
.	.	TRBV7-9	TRBJ2-7	TGTGCCAGCAGCCGCTCTGGGAGAACCTACGAGCAGTACTTC	CASSRSGRTYEQYF
.	TRBD2	TRBV7-9	TRBJ2-3	TGTGCCAGCAGCCAAGGGACTAGCGGAAGACTGAGCACAGATACGCAGTATTTT	CASSQGTSGRLSTDTQYF
.	.	TRBV29-1	TRBJ1-5	TGCAGCGTTGCGGGACAAGGCCAGCCCCAGCATTTT	CSVAGQGQPQHF
.	.	TRBV19	TRBJ1-3	TGTGCCAGTATTCTGGACAGTACCTCCGGAAACACCATATATTTT	CASILDSTSGNTIYF
.	.	TRBV29-1	TRBJ1-2	TGCAGCGTTAAGACAGCCAACTATGGCTACACCTTC	CSVKTANYGYTF